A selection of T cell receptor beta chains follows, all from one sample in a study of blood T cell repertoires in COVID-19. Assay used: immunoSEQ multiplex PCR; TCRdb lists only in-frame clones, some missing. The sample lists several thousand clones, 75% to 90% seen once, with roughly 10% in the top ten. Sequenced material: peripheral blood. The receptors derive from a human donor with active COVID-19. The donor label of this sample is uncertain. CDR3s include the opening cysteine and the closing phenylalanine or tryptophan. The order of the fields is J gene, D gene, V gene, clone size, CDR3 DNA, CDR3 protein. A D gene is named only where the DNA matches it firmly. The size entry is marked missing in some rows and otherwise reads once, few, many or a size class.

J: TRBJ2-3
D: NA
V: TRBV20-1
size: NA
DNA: TGCAGTGCTATGCGTAGAGATACGCAGTATTTT
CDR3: CSAMRRDTQYF

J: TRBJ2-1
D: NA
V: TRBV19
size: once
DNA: TGTGCCAGTAGTATAGCCCCCTCCTTTTACAATGAGCAGTTCTTC
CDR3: CASSIAPSFYNEQFF

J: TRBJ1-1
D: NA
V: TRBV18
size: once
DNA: TGTGCCAGCTCACGGGGGGGGTCGAACACTGAAGCTTTCTTT
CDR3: CASSRGGSNTEAFF

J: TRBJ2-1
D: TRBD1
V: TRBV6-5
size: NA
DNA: TGTGCCAGCAGCAGACAGGGAACCTACAATGAGCAGTTCTTC
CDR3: CASSRQGTYNEQFF

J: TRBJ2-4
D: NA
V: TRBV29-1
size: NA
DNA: TGCTTCCACGGGGACATTCAGTACTTC
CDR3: CFHGDIQYF

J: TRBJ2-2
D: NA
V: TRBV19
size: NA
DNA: TGTGCCAGTAGTTGGGACACCACCGGGGAGCTGTTTTTT
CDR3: CASSWDTTGELFF

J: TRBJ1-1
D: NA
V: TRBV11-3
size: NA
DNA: TGTGCCAGCAGCTTAGGTATGGCGAACACTGAAGCTTTCTTT
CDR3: CASSLGMANTEAFF

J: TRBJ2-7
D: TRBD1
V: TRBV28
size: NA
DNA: TGTGCCAGCCGCGGGACAGGGCGGTCCTACGAGCAGTACTTC
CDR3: CASRGTGRSYEQYF

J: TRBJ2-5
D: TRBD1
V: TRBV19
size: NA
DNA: TGTGCCAGTAGAGACAGGGGGGCAGAGACCCAGTACTTC
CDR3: CASRDRGAETQYF

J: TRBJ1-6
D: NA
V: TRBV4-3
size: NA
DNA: TGCGCCAGCAGCCAAGAGGTTATGGTGGGCCCCGGGGGTAGCCATAATTCACCCCTCCACTTT
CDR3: CASSQEVMVGPGGSHNSPLHF

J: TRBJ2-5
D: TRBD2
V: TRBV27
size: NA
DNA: TGTGCCAGCAGTTTTACCTCTCGTTGGACTAGCGGGGGTCGGCAAGAGACCCAGTACTTC
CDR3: CASSFTSRWTSGGRQETQYF

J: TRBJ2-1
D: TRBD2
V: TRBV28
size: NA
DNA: TGTGCCACCCTGCTAGCGGGAGGGAGCCATGAGCAGTTCTTC
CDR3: CATLLAGGSHEQFF

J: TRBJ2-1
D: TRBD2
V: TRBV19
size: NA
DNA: TGTGCCAGTAGTCAGCTAGCGGGAAACTCCTACAATGAGCAGTTCTTC
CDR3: CASSQLAGNSYNEQFF

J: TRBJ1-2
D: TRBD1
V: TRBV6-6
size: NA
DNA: TGTGCCAGCAGTTTGACAGGGGTCTATGGCTACACCTTC
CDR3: CASSLTGVYGYTF

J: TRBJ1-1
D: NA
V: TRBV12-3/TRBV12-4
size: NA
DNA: TGTGCCAGCAGTTCCCTCCTAAGGGGGGAAGCTTTCTTT
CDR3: CASSSLLRGEAFF

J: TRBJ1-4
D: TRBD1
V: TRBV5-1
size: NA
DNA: TGCGCCAGCAGCCCGGGACAGGGGGTCACTAATGAAAAACTGTTTTTT
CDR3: CASSPGQGVTNEKLFF

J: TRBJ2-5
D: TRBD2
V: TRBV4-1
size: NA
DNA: TGCGCCAGCAGCCAAGTGGGCGGGGGGGTGCGAGAGACCCAGTACTTC
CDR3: CASSQVGGGVRETQYF

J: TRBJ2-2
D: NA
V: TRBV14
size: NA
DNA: TGTGCCAGCAGCCAAAGGCAGGGGTACACCGGGGAGCTGTTTTTT
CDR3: CASSQRQGYTGELFF

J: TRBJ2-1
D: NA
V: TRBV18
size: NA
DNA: TGTGCCAGCTCCCGGGGACTGGACGTTAAGCAGTTCTTC
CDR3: CASSRGLDVKQFF

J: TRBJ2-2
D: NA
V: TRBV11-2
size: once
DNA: TGTGCCAGCAGCTTAGACGACATCCGGACCGGGGAGCTGTTTTTT
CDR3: CASSLDDIRTGELFF

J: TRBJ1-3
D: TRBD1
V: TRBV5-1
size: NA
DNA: TGCGCCAGCAGCTTGTACGGACAGGCTGAGAGCTCTGGAAACACCATATATTTT
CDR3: CASSLYGQAESSGNTIYF

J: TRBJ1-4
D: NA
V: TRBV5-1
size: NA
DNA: TGCGCCAGCAGCCATGCAACTAATGAAAAACTGTTTTTT
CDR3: CASSHATNEKLFF

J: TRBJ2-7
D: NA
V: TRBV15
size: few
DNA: TGTGCCACCAGCAGAGACCAAACTTTAGCCTACGAGCAGTACTTC
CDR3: CATSRDQTLAYEQYF

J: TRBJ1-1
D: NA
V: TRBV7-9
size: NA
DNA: TGTGCCAGCAGCTTAGGACAGCACACTGAAGCTTTCTTT
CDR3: CASSLGQHTEAFF

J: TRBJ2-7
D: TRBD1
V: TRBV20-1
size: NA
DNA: TGCAGTGCCGACAGGGGCTACGAGCAGTACTTC
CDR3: CSADRGYEQYF

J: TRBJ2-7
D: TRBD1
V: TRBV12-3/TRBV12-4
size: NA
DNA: TGTGCCGTTTCCATAGGGACAGGGGGCGAGCAGTACTTC
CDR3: CAVSIGTGGEQYF

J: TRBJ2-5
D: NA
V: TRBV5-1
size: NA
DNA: TGCGCCAGCAGCATACTTGGGGCGCGACAAGAGACCCAGTACTTC
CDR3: CASSILGARQETQYF

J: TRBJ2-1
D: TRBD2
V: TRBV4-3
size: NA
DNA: TGCGCCAGCAGCCAAGATAGACTAGCGGCCTACAATGAGCAGTTCTTC
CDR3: CASSQDRLAAYNEQFF

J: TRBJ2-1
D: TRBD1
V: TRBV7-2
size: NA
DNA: TGTGCCAGCAGCCCCGGGACAGACTCCTACAATGAGCAGTTCTTC
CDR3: CASSPGTDSYNEQFF

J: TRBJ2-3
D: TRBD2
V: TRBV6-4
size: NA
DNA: TGTGCCAGCAGTGCCTCTCTAGCGGAAACCACAGATACGCAGTATTTT
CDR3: CASSASLAETTDTQYF

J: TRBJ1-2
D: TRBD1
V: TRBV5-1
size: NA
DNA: TGCGCCAGCAGCTTCTTAGACAGGGGAAGTGGCTACACCTTC
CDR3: CASSFLDRGSGYTF

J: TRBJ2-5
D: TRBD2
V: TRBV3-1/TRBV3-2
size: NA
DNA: TGTGCCAGCAGCCAAGAGCTAGCGGGGACCCAGTACTTC
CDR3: CASSQELAGTQYF

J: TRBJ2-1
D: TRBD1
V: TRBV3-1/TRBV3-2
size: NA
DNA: TGTGCCAGCAGCCCAAACAGGGGTGAGCAGTTCTTC
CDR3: CASSPNRGEQFF

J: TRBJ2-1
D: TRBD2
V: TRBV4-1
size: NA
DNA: TGCGCCAGCAGCCAAGCGGGGGGACTCGACAATGAGCAGTTCTTC
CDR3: CASSQAGGLDNEQFF

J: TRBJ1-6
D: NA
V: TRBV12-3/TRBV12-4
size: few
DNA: TGTGCCAGCAACGGACAGCAAAATTCACCCCTCCACTTT
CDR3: CASNGQQNSPLHF

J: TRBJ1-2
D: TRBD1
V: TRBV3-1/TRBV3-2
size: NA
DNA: TGTGCCAGCAGCCCACTGGACAGGGGCTATGGCTACACCTTC
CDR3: CASSPLDRGYGYTF

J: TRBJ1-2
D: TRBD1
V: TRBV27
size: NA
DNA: TGTGCCAGCAGCTCCGCCACAGGGGGCCGTAACTATGGCTACACCTTC
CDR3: CASSSATGGRNYGYTF

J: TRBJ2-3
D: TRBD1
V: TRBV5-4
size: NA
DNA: TGTGCCAGCAGCCTAGACAGGGGCCCCACAGATACGCAGTATTTT
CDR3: CASSLDRGPTDTQYF

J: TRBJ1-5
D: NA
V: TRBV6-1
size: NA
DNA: TGTGCCAGCAGTGAAGTGAGGTTTCTTAGGGGGGGGCCCCAGCATTTT
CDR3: CASSEVRFLRGGPQHF

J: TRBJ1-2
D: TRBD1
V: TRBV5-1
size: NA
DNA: TGCGCCAGCAGCTTGGAAGGACAGGGTAGCCTGGCTGGCTACACCTTC
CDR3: CASSLEGQGSLAGYTF

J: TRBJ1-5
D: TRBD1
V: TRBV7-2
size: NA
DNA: TGTGCCAGCAGCTTAGTCGGAGGGACAGGGCGGCCCCAGCATTTT
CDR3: CASSLVGGTGRPQHF

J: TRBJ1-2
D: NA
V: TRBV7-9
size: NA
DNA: TGTGCCAGCAGCTCGGGGGTATTCGGGGCTCAGAGTGGCTACACCTTC
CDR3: CASSSGVFGAQSGYTF

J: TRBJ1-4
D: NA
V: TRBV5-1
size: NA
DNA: TGCGCCAGCAGCTTGGCCGCGGCAGGGACTACAACTAATGAAAAACTGTTTTTT
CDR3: CASSLAAAGTTTNEKLFF

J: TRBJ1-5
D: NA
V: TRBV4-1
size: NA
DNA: TGCGCCAGCAGCCAAGACAGGGTTGGTAGCAATCAGCCCCAGCATTTT
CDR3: CASSQDRVGSNQPQHF

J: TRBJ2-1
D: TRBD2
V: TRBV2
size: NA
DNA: TGTGCCAGCATTCCGGGACTAGCGGGAGGAGAGCAGTTCTTC
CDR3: CASIPGLAGGEQFF

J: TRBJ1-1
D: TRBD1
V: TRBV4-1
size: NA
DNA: TGCGCCAGCAGAGGGGGCCTGAGGGGCACTGAAGCTTTCTTT
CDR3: CASRGGLRGTEAFF

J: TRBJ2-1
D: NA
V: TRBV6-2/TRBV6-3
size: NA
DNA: TGTGCCAGCAGCCAAAGACTAGAGCAGTTCTTC
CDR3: CASSQRLEQFF

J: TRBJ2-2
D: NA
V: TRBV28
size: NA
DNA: TGTGCCAGCAGTTCCCTTCGTGGGAGGAAGACCGGGGAGCTGTTTTTT
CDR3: CASSSLRGRKTGELFF